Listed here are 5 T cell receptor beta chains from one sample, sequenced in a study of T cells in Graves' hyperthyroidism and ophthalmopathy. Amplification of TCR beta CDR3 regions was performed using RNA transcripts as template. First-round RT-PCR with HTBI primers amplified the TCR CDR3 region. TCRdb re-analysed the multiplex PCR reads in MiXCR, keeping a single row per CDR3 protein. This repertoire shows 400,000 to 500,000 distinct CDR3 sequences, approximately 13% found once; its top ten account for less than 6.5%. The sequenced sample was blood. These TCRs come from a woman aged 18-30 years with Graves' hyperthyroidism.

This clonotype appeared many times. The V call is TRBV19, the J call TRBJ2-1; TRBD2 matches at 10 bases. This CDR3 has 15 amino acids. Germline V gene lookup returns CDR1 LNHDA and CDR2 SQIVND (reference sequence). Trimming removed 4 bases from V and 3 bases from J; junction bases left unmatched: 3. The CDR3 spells CASSTRLAGYNEQFF. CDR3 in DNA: TGTGCCAGTAGTACGAGACTAGCGGGCTACAATGAGCAGTTCTTC.

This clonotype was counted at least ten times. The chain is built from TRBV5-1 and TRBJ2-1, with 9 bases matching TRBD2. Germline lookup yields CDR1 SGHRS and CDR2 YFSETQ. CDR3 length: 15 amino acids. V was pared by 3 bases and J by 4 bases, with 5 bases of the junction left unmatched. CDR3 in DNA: TGCGCCAGCAGCTACGGGACTAGCAGTTACAATGAGCAGTTCTTC. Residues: CASSYGTSSYNEQFF.

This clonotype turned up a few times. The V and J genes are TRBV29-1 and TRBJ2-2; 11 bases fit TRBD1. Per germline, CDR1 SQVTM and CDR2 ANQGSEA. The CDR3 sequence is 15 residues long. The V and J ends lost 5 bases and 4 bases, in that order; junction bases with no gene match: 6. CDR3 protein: CSVRTGGVGTGELFF. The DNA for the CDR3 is TGCAGCGTTCGGACAGGGGGCGTCGGCACCGGGGAGCTGTTTTTT.

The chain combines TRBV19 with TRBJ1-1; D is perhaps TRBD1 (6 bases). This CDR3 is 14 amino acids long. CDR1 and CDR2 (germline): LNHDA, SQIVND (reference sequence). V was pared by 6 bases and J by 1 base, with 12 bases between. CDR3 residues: CASRIDRWNTEAFF. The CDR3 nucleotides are TGTGCCAGTAGAATCGACAGGTGGAACACTGAAGCTTTCTTT.

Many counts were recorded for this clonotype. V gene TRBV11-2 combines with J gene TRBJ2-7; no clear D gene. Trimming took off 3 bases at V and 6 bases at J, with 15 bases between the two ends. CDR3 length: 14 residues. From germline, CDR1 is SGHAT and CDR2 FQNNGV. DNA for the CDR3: TGTGCCAGCAGCTTCGCCAGTTTGTCCGGCGAGCAGTACTTC. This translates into CASSFASLSGEQYF.